This passage covers 9 T cell receptor beta chains from one sample sequenced in a study of blood T cell repertoires in COVID-19. Generated by immunoSEQ multiplex PCR, the TCRdb table keeps only in-frame clones and is missing some. This table holds 120,000 to 150,000 clones, about 80% found once. Sequenced sample: peripheral blood. Receptors originate from a man over 45 with acute or convalescent COVID-19.

The chain has TRBV15 and TRBJ2-3; 12 bases are a match to TRBD2. The V and J ends lost 5 bases and 1 base, in that order; junction bases with no gene match: 7. The CDR3 loop spans 17 amino acids. Germline CDR1 is LNHNV and CDR2 is YYDKDF (reference sequence). CDR3 nucleotide sequence: TGTGCCACCAGCCGCCGGACTAGCGGGGTCGGCACAGATACGCAGTATTTT. This translates into CATSRRTSGVGTDTQYF.

The CDR3 coding sequence is TGTGCTAGTGGAGATGACAGGGCGAACACTGAAGCTTTCTTT. This encodes CASGDDRANTEAFF. The V gene is TRBV12-5, the J gene TRBJ1-1, with 7 bases identical to TRBD1. The ends lost 6 bases at V and 1 base at J; junction bases unmatched: 5. CDR1 and CDR2 (germline): LGHNT, FRNRAP. This CDR3 region has 14 residues.

This clone was seen a handful of times. The chain links TRBV19 to TRBJ2-2; D is ambiguous. There are 12 residues in the CDR3. CDR1 is LNHDA and CDR2 is SQIVND in the germline V gene (reference sequence). Trimming removed 7 bases from V and 3 bases from J, with 6 bases in between. DNA for the CDR3: TGTGCCAGTAAGAGGTACACCGGGGAGCTGTTTTTT. Its protein product is CASKRYTGELFF.

V is TRBV7-6 and J is TRBJ1-1; D uncertain. This CDR3 spans 15 amino acids. V gave up 5 bases and J gave up 4 bases, with 17 bases separating them. Germline lookup yields CDR1 SGHVS and CDR2 FNYEAQ. The DNA of the CDR3 is TGTGCCAGCAGCAGTAGCTCGAGTGGAGGCACTGAAGCTTTCTTT. Translated, it gives CASSSSSSGGTEAFF.

The V and J genes are TRBV27 and TRBJ2-5; 9 bases are a match to TRBD2. CDR1 and CDR2 from the germline V gene are MNHEY and SMNVEV (reference sequence). V was pared by 4 bases and J by 1 base, with 4 bases of the junction left unmatched. The CDR3 length is 15 residues. The chain's CDR3 is CASSYSGGTQETQYF. DNA for the CDR3: TGTGCCAGCAGTTATAGCGGGGGAACCCAAGAGACCCAGTACTTC.

The rearrangement uses TRBV5-6 and TRBJ2-1; 8 bases are a match to TRBD2. CDR1 is SGHDT, CDR2 YYEEEE, per germline. V gave up 5 bases and J gave up 5 bases; unmatched junction bases: 6. The CDR3 has 14 amino acids. Here the CDR3 DNA reads TGTGCCAGCAGACGACTAGCGTCAAACAATGAGCAGTTCTTC. The encoded protein is CASRRLASNNEQFF.

This chain uses TRBV6-5 with TRBJ1-5, with D possibly matching TRBD1 (5 bases). V lost 8 bases and J lost 1, with 15 bases in between. The CDR3 is 15 amino acids. The V gene's germline CDR1 is MNHEY and CDR2 SVGAGI. The CDR3 sequence: CASGSPGWSNQPQHF. CDR3 nucleotide sequence: TGTGCCAGCGGAAGTCCAGGGTGGAGCAATCAGCCCCAGCATTTT.

This clone was seen once. The chain has TRBV24-1 and TRBJ2-3, with 8 bases that match TRBD1. Germline CDR1 and CDR2: KGHDR and SFDVKD. V shed 7 bases, J shed 5 bases, and the junction held 7 bases outside the gene matches. CDR3 length equals 14 residues. As DNA, the CDR3 is TGTGCCACCAGAGACGGACAGGGTAGAGATACGCAGTATTTT. Protein product: CATRDGQGRDTQYF.

This sequence joins TRBV23-1 and TRBJ2-1; 12 bases are a match to TRBD2. TRBV23-1 is known as an ORF, though its function is uncertain. The J segment lost 3 bases and the V segment lost 3 bases, leaving 9 bases of the junction unmatched. The CDR3 covers 18 residues. The CDR3 sequence is CASSQYRLAGALYNEQFF. CDR3 coding DNA: TGCGCCAGCAGTCAGTATCGACTAGCGGGGGCCCTCTACAATGAGCAGTTCTTC.